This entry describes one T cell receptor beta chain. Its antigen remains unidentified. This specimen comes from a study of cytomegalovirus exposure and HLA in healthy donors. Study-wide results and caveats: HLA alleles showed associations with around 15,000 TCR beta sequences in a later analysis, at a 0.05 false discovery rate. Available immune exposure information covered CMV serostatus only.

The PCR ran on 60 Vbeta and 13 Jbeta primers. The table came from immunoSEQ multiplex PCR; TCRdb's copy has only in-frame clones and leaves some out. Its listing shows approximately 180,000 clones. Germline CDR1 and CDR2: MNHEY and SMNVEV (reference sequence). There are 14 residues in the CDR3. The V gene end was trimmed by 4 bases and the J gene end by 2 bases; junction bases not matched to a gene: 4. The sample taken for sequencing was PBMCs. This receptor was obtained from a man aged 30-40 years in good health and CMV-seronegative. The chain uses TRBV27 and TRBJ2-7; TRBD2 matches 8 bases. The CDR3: CASSYTGGPYEQYF. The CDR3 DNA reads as TGTGCCAGCAGTTATACGGGAGGGCCCTACGAGCAGTACTTC.